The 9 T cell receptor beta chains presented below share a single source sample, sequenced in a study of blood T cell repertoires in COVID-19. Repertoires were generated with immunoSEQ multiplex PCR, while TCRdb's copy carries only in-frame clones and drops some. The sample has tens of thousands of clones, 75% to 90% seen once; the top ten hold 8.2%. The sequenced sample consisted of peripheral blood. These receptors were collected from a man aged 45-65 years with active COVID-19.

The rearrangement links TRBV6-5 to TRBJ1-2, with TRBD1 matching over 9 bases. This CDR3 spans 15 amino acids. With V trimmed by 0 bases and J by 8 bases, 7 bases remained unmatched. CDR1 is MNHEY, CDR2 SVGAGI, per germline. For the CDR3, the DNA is TGTGCCAGCAGTTACTCAACAGGGGGCCGTCTGGGCTACACCTTC. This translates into CASSYSTGGRLGYTF.

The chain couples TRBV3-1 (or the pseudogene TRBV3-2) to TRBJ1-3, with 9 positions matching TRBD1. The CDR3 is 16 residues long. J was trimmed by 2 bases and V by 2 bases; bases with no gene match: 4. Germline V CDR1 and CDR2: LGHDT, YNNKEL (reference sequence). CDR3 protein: CASSQRRDRAGNTIYF. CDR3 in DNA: TGTGCCAGCAGCCAACGCCGGGACAGGGCTGGAAACACCATATATTTT.

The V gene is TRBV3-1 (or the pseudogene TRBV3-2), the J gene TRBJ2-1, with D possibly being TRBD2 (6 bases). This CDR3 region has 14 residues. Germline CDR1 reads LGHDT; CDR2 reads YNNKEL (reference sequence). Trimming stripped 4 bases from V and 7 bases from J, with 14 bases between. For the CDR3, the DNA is TGTGCCAGCAGCCTCCGCGGGGTGGGGAATGAGCAGTTCTTC. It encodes CASSLRGVGNEQFF.

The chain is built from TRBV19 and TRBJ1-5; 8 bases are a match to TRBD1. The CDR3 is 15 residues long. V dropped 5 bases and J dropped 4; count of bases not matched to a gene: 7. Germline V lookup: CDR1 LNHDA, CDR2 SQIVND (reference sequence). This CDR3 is CASSSRDRINQPQHF. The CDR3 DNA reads TGTGCCAGTAGTTCCCGGGACAGGATTAATCAGCCCCAGCATTTT.

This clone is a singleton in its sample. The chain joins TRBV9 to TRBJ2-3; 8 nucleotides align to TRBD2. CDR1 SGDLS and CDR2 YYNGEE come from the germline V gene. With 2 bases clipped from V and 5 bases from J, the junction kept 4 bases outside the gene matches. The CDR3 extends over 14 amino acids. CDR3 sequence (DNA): TGTGCCAGCAGCGTGGGGCTAGCGGGAGATACGCAGTATTTT. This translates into CASSVGLAGDTQYF.

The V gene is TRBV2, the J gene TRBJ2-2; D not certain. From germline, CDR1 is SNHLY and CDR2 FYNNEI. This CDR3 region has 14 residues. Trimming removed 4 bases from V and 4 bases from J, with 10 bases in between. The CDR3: CASSALEITGELFF. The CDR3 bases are TGTGCCAGCAGTGCTCTAGAAATCACCGGGGAGCTGTTTTTT.

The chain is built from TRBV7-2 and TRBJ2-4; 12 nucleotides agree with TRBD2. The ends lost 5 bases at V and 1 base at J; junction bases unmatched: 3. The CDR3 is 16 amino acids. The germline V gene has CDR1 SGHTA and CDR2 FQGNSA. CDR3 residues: CASSVTSGGAKNIQYF. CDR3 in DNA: TGTGCCAGCAGCGTCACTAGCGGGGGGGCCAAAAACATTCAGTACTTC.

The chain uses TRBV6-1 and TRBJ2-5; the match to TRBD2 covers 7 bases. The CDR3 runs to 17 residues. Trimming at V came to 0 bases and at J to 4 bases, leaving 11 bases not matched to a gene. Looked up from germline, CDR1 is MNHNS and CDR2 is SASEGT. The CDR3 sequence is CASSEARWREGGETQYF. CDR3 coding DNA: TGTGCCAGCAGTGAAGCCCGGTGGAGGGAGGGAGGAGAGACCCAGTACTTC.

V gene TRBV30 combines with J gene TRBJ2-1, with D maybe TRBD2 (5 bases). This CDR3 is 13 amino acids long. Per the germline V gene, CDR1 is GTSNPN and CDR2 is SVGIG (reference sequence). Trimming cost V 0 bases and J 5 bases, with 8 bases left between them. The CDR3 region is CAWSVLGDNEQFF. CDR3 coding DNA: TGTGCCTGGAGTGTTCTCGGGGACAATGAGCAGTTCTTC.